This T cell receptor (beta chain) was retrieved from a study of cytomegalovirus exposure and HLA in healthy donors (dated by TCRdb to about 2017). Describing the broader study: An earlier analysis of approximately 590 of the donors reported 250 to 300 Gb of sequence data and 100 million to 140 million unique TCR beta sequences from around 200 million T cells. Roughly 300 gigabases of sequencing data and 78 million or so unique TCR sequences were included in an early release covering several hundred HLA-typed donors. Of the roughly 410 genotyped donors, 81% were placed in the genetic ancestry cluster associated with self-reported Caucasian donors. The aim of the study was to test whether cataloging public T cell receptors could identify signatures of past pathogen exposure. The T cell repertoires of several hundred subjects were profiled by immunosequencing and related to cytomegalovirus serostatus. A separate validation cohort of more than 100 different subjects was used in addition to the roughly 640-subject first cohort. The study combined high-throughput TCR immunosequencing, statistical association of individual TCRs with disease status, and machine learning to predict cytomegalovirus infection status. A later analysis re-analyzed previously published TCR beta repertoires from 666 donors and added high-resolution HLA genotyping to study TCR occurrence patterns. The later analysis used no new phenotypic data to find candidate immune exposures, relying instead on TCR beta sequences and their occurrence across donors. To decide whether each TCR beta V gene segment behaved as functional or pseudogenic, an earlier analysis of some 600 of the donors relied on high-throughput TCR beta sequencing. Donor age, sex, ethnicity and CMV serostatus were collected together with the repertoire data. Genome-wide SNP genotypes for about 65% of the roughly 700 donors were used in a later genetic analysis, which treated that subset as a discovery cohort. Every discovery cohort repertoire had been produced on one sequencing platform. Class I and class II HLA loci were covered by the typing at four-digit resolution. The number of donors typed differed by locus, with roughly 629-640 for A, B, C, DRB1 and DQB1, over 500 for DQA1, 600 to 610 for DPA1, and 450 to 480 for DPB1. Because of strong linkage in the cohort, four or five DR-DQ haplotypes were treated as single units for association and clustering. On average, roughly 240,000 unique TCR beta nucleotide sequences were sequenced per donor among a few hundred genotyped donors of the cohort, with roughly 18% of those sequences being non-productive.

The library was generated by the immunoSEQ multiplex PCR assay. A mixture of 60 forward primers for TCR Vbeta segments and 13 reverse primers for TCR Jbeta segments was used in the multiplex PCR. A multiplex PCR assay on genomic DNA amplified the CDR3 region of rearranged TCR beta genes. The amplified TCR beta libraries were sequenced on the Illumina HiSeq System as 87-base-pair reads. In the authors' own workflow: A later analysis counted about 76 million unique TCR beta chains across the 640 or so repertoires, and 10 million to 11 million of these chains were shared by at least two donors. To remove PCR and sequencing errors, raw reads were error-corrected and collapsed into unique sequences using a nearest-neighbor algorithm that merged closely related sequences. To assign V, D and J gene segments, CDR3 sequences were aligned to IMGT reference sequences. For a sequence to be retained, at least a six-nucleotide match to both a V gene segment and a J gene segment was required. A rearrangement counted as productive if the CDR3 had no stop codons and remained in frame with V and J, and every other rearrangement counted as non-productive. Following IMGT convention, CDR3 was defined as the stretch from the second conserved V-encoded cysteine to the conserved J-encoded phenylalanine. The earlier analysis of 500 to 600 of the donors excluded sequences that lacked an unambiguous match to a single V gene segment. An earlier analysis of several hundred of the donors called V segments functional above 56.7% productive rearrangements and segregating when the between-donor standard deviation exceeded 5%. A statistical classification framework was built for diagnosing cytomegalovirus status from the catalog of TCR beta chain sequences. V and J gene assignment, in a later analysis, came from comparing TCR nucleotide sequences with IMGT/GENE-DB human TR gene sequences. Using the TCRdist pipeline, a later analysis assigned CDR3 sequences along with most-parsimonious VDJ recombination scenarios. In a later analysis, each TCR beta chain was defined by its CDR3 amino acid sequence together with its V-gene family, and reads without a unique V-gene family were excluded. In a later analysis, 450 to 600 highly shared, low-generation-probability nucleotide sequences were removed to address suspected cross-contamination and a sequencing artifact. In a later analysis, a clonal expansion index was calculated for each public chain from normalized within-repertoire ranks of inferred template counts. A later analysis computed generation probabilities with a VDJ recombination model fitted to out-of-frame rearrangements, and checked the results against IGoR. In a later analysis, hypergeometric tests were used to score TCR-TCR, TCR-HLA and TCR-CMV co-occurrence, with a repertoire-size bias correction applied to TCR pairs. In a later analysis, false discovery rates were estimated by permuting HLA or CMV assignments 20 times. In a later analysis, co-occurring TCRs were grouped with DBSCAN, and TCRdist sequence similarity was added when clustering was performed within HLA-allele-positive subsets. Co-occurrence clustering excluded repertoires with fewer than 30,000 or more than 120,000 public chains, plus five with anomalous nucleotide sharing. Here the immuneACCESS table is served through TCRdb, limited to in-frame sequences with V and J called. Missing clones are a known gap in these copies; in checked studies unresolved V genes cover under half, and the rest lacks a known reason. From that table come the V and J calls and clone size; the DNA was used to work out D and trimming. For this sample there are 140,000 to 150,000 clones; roughly 80% appear just once. The top ten clones comprise less than 3.5% of the sample.

Taken from the germline V gene (reference sequence), the CDR1 and CDR2 loops are LNHDA and SQIVND. The CDR3 runs 16 amino acids, cysteine and phenylalanine included. Left in the record is the CDR3 DNA by itself, 48 bases read in frame from the first base. The germline ends are 11 bases apart after V is trimmed by 1 base and J by 1 base. In total, 630 or so healthy bone marrow donors made up the cohort. Cohort members were all nominally healthy when sampled, although unrecorded immune exposures were likely present. The donor tested CMV seronegative and was one of the 352 seronegative cohort members. Each donor provided a peripheral blood sample, and peripheral blood mononuclear cells were used for TCR beta sequencing. The Qiagen DNeasy Blood Extraction Kit was used to extract genomic DNA from the blood cell samples. Turning to this clone: The antigen this receptor binds is unknown. Qualities for individual bases were not recorded, and no much larger clone is one base off.

Summary of the overall study and its limitations: A further reported finding was that TCR beta sequences accurately predicted the HLA-A and HLA-B alleles for most subjects in the first cohort. Most CMV-associated TCR beta chains appeared to be HLA-restricted in a later analysis, and the HLA associations seemed to be driven largely by CMV exposure. According to a later genetic analysis, donors in an Asian-associated ancestry cluster had fewer N-insertions in productive TCRs than the roughly 670-donor mean. In the study, approximately 160 TCR beta chains were listed as associated with cytomegalovirus. A few of the identified cytomegalovirus-associated TCR beta chains were confirmed in vitro to be specific for cytomegalovirus antigens. In a later analysis, several top co-occurrence clusters were reported to appear linked to parvovirus B19, influenza, CMV and Epstein-Barr virus. Because the 87-base-pair reads could not distinguish some IMGT-functional V segments, including TRBV6-2 and TRBV6-3, those segments were excluded. A later genetic analysis associated a missense DCLRE1C variant with V-gene and J-gene trimming of TCR beta chains, and an independent cohort replicated the association. Because counts were too low, about 17 rarely observed V segments, including chromosome 9 orphons, were excluded from the earlier analysis of around 640 of the donors. Sequencing depth was assumed to be roughly uniform across donors in the presence/absence analyses, though that assumption may not hold. The authors suggested that the approach could potentially be extended to other disease states and immunological phenotypes. Correlated functional status among segregating V segments might reflect linkage disequilibrium, but an unknown experimental factor could not be ruled out. In an earlier analysis of more than 450 of the donors, most TCR beta V segments were observed in productive rearrangements about 87% or about 30% of the time, broadly matching IMGT annotations. Strong co-occurrence of HLA alleles, especially DR and DQ, made assigning TCR associations to individual alleles difficult. Immune exposure information for the cohort was limited to CMV serostatus. In a later analysis, the rate of TCR association differed among HLA loci, with DRB1 alleles having the most associated TCRs and HLA-C alleles having the fewest. Because HLA typing was unavailable for some donors at each locus, only the typed subset was used in association tests. Cytomegalovirus status was reported to be diagnosed by the classifier with high specificity and sensitivity in both the original and validation cohorts. In a later analysis, about 17,000 TCR beta sequences were associated with specific HLA alleles at a false discovery rate of 0.05. A cluster of highly shared sequence variants was judged likely to be a technical artifact of the sequencing pipeline. In this cohort, only TCR beta chains were sequenced, and detectable features were limited by the absence of alpha or paired-chain data. Across donors, most TCR sequences were observed very rarely, whereas some public TCRs were present in many individuals. A later analysis found that HLA-associated TCR beta chains were more clonally expanded and had lower generation probabilities than equally common non-associated chains.

Sequencing was carried out using PBMCs. The chain is encoded by TRBV19 joined to TRBJ1-5; TRBD1 might be the D gene, on 6 matching bases. The sequence was collected from a woman aged 30 to 39 in good health and CMV-seronegative. The bases are TGTGCCAGTAGTATAGTCGGGGGGCTAAGCAATCAGCCCCAGCATTTT. Its protein reads: CASSIVGGLSNQPQHF.